This TCR beta chain was recorded in a study of T cell repertoires in cytomegalovirus infection. Study information: Matching HLA type and CMV infection were both indicated by public TCR beta signatures.

This clonotype was counted only a few times. Its antigen is still unknown. The CDR3 is 13 residues long. CDR1 and CDR2 (germline): MNHNY, SVGAGI (reference sequence). The V and J ends lost 7 bases and 0 bases respectively, with 7 bases between them. Study outcomes and limitations: Cumulative public TCR beta family frequency identified carriers of CMV plus the relevant HLA.

TCRdb ran MiXCR on the reads and lists one entry per CDR3 protein. The sample holds around 550,000 distinct CDR3 sequences; 26% are singletons and the top ten take about 13%. The sample was PBMCs. The receptor's source is a human donor in good health (CMV status not recorded). Some clones in this sample may be carry-over from other donors' samples. The V and J genes are TRBV6-6 and TRBJ2-1; D unclear. The CDR3 loop reads CASIGRSYNEQFF. The DNA for the CDR3 is TGTGCCAGCATTGGGCGCTCCTACAATGAGCAGTTCTTC.